This T cell receptor (beta chain) was found in a study of response to subunit inactivated influenza vaccine. To note about this clonotype: Its antigen is undetermined.

Each CDR3 protein gets one entry after TCRdb re-called the RT-PCR reads with MiXCR. The sample has 530,000 or so distinct CDR3 sequences; about 25% are singletons. Trimming left V 4 bases short and J 3 bases short, with 13 bases between. The germline V gene has CDR1 MGHRA and CDR2 YSYEKL. The CDR3 runs to 14 residues. Findings and caveats of the study: The authors put forward the suggestion that each seasonal influenza vaccination may bring in only a limited number of new T cells.

V is TRBV4-1 and J is TRBJ2-7; D may be TRBD1 (6 bases). The sequences come from CD4+ T cells sorted from PBMCs, collected 4 to 6 days after vaccination. The receptor comes from a man aged 50-60 years who received an inactivated influenza vaccine. CDR3 sequence: CASSPIAQGYEQYF. The DNA of the CDR3 is TGCGCCAGCAGCCCCATAGCACAGGGCTACGAGCAGTACTTC.